The text below deals with one T cell receptor beta chain. V lost 6 bases, J lost 4 bases, and 17 bases lay in between. Germline CDR1 and CDR2: KGHDR and SFDVKD. The CDR3 totals 15 residues. TCRdb keeps only in-frame clones here, not all; method: immunoSEQ multiplex PCR. The sample shows 250,000 to 300,000 clones, 70% to 90% of them seen only once. These data come from a study of blood T cell repertoires in COVID-19. V is TRBV24-1 and J is TRBJ2-5; D is possibly TRBD2 (5 bases). This TCR was sampled from a woman in her sixties or seventies with COVID-19, enrolled during active disease. Sequenced sample: peripheral blood. CDR3 in DNA: TGTGCCACCAGTCCCGGGATGATTTTGGGAGAGACCCAGTACTTC. This codes for CATSPGMILGETQYF.